The 15 T cell receptor beta chains below all came from one sample that was sequenced in a study of shared clonotypes between healthy human individuals. Sequencing was performed with immunoSEQ multiplex PCR; in TCRdb, only in-frame clones are kept and a portion is missing. The repertoire includes approximately 1.1 million clones, about 80% of them detected once, and approximately 0.5% sits in the top ten. The material sequenced was memory CD4+ T cells from PBMCs. As for subset: CD45RA-negative fraction. These receptors all stem from a man aged 18 to 30 in good health. Some clones in this sample may be carry-over from other donors' samples.

As regards this clone: The junction shows a germline mismatch at one end, possibly a read error. The chain recombines TRBV5-1 with TRBJ2-7; D is possibly TRBD1 or TRBD2 (5 bases each). From germline, CDR1 is SGHRS and CDR2 YFSETQ. The CDR3 spans 15 residues. The CDR3 coding sequence is TGTGCCAGCAGCTTGGTGCCAGGGAGTGGGTACGAGCAGTACTTC. Amino acid sequence: CASSLVPGSGYEQYF. The full variable domain, rest sourced from reference TRBV5-1 and TRBJ2-7, is KAGVTQTPRYLIKTRGQQVTLSCSPISGHRSVSWYQQTPGQGLQFLFEYFSETQRNKGNFPGRFSGRQFSNSRSEMNVSTLELGDSALYLCASSLVPGSGYEQYFGPGTRLTVT.

This clone was seen a handful of times. The chain combines TRBV21-1 with TRBJ1-5. TRBV21-1 is recorded as a pseudogene. This CDR3 is built from 16 residues. Here the CDR3 reads CASSSPRGGPNQPQHF. CDR3 sequence (DNA): TGTGCCAGCAGCTCCCCCAGGGGGGGGCCAAATCAGCCCCAGCATTTT.

In its sample, this clone was seen a few times. The V call is TRBV5-1, the J call TRBJ1-5; TRBD1 might be the D (5 bases). The CDR3 sequence is 15 residues long. Germline CDR1 SGHRS, CDR2 YFSETQ. Trimming shortened V by 3 bases and J by 1 base, and 11 bases separated the two germline ends. CDR3 loop: CASSSEGISNQPQHF. CDR3 in DNA: TGCGCCAGCAGCTCTGAGGGGATAAGCAATCAGCCCCAGCATTTT.

This chain uses TRBV27 with TRBJ2-2; D uncertain. CDR1 is MNHEY, CDR2 SMNVEV, per germline (reference sequence). This CDR3 is 13 amino acids long. Trimming took off 4 bases at V and 4 bases at J, with 7 bases between the two ends. This chain's CDR3 is CASSSLATGELFF. The CDR3 DNA is TGTGCCAGCAGTTCCCTTGCCACCGGGGAGCTGTTTTTT.

This clone turned up a few times. This chain connects TRBV27 to TRBJ1-3; the D is unclear. The length of the CDR3 is 17 residues. Germline CDR1 reads MNHEY; CDR2 reads SMNVEV (reference sequence). V gave up 4 bases and J gave up 1 base, with 17 bases separating them. In nucleotides, the CDR3 is TGTGCCAGCAGTTCTATCAACCCACGGCTATCTGGAAACACCATATATTTT. Translation gives CASSSINPRLSGNTIYF.

The chain recombines TRBV7-2 with TRBJ2-1, with D perhaps TRBD2 (6 bases). V shed 2 bases and J shed 3 bases, with 11 bases lying between them. Germline CDR1 reads SGHTA; CDR2 reads FQGNSA. The CDR3 spans 15 residues. The CDR3 region is CASSLSREHYNEQFF. Written as DNA, the CDR3 is TGTGCCAGCAGCTTATCCCGGGAGCACTACAATGAGCAGTTCTTC.

V is TRBV6-1 and J is TRBJ2-7, with 8 bases fitting TRBD1. CDR1 is MNHNS, CDR2 SASEGT, per germline. The CDR3 spans 13 residues. The V and J ends lost 10 bases and 1 base, in that order; junction bases with no gene match: 6. The CDR3 nucleotides read TGTGCCACACAGGGGGGCGGATCCTACGAGCAGTACTTC. Its protein product is CATQGGGSYEQYF.

The DNA for the CDR3 is TGTGCCAGCAGCGTGTCTAGCGGGATGGGGGCAGATACGCAGTATTTT. Translated: CASSVSSGMGADTQYF. The chain combines TRBV9 with TRBJ2-3; 9 bases are shared with TRBD2. This CDR3 comprises 16 residues. Germline V lookup: CDR1 SGDLS, CDR2 YYNGEE. J lost 4 bases, V lost 2 bases, and 8 bases had no gene match.

Note on this clone: Other DNA sequences from this sample encode an identical CDR3 as well. The rearrangement uses TRBV20-1 and TRBJ2-3; D is unclear. The CDR3 loop spans 11 amino acids. V was trimmed by 4 bases and J by 4 bases, leaving 6 bases between them. Germline CDR1 and CDR2: DFQATT and SNEGSKA (reference sequence). CDR3: CSAIGPDTQYF. The CDR3 DNA reads TGCAGTGCTATTGGGCCAGATACGCAGTATTTT.

The gene calls are TRBV28 and TRBJ1-5, with a weak D call TRBD1 (5 bases). The CDR3 loop spans 15 amino acids. The germline CDR1 and CDR2 sequences are MDHEN and SYDVKM. The germline V and J ends were trimmed by 6 bases and 0 bases, with 12 bases remaining between them. CDR3 amino acids: CASRSTAYSNQPQHF. The CDR3 DNA reads TGTGCCAGCAGGTCGACAGCGTATAGCAATCAGCCCCAGCATTTT.

The genes are TRBV29-1 and TRBJ2-1; 8 bases are shared with TRBD1. Unmatched junction bases numbered 12, after V lost 7 bases and J lost 1 base. CDR1 and CDR2 from the germline V gene are SQVTM and ANQGSEA. The CDR3 spans 16 residues. DNA of the CDR3: TGCAGCGCCGCCGAATTCGGGACAGGATCCTACAATGAGCAGTTCTTC. Translation gives CSAAEFGTGSYNEQFF.

This chain links TRBV11-3 with TRBJ2-1; TRBD1 agrees at 9 bases. Germline assignment: CDR1 SGHNT and CDR2 YENEEA. V trimming: 6 bases; J trimming: 6 bases; junction bases outside the gene matches: 9. CDR3 size: 15 residues. CDR3 in amino acids: CASSRTGGAINEQFF. The CDR3 DNA reads as TGTGCCAGCAGTCGCACAGGGGGCGCAATCAATGAGCAGTTCTTC.

V usage is TRBV5-1 and J usage is TRBJ2-3; D possibly corresponds to TRBD2 (6 bases). Trimming left V 5 bases short and J 5 bases short, with 15 bases between. Germline CDR1 SGHRS, CDR2 YFSETQ. The CDR3 sequence is 14 residues long. The CDR3: CASSGAGKRDTQYF. DNA for the CDR3: TGCGCCAGCAGTGGTGCGGGAAAGAGAGATACGCAGTATTTT.

V and J are TRBV2 and TRBJ2-7; D unclear. V was trimmed by 4 bases and J by 6 bases, leaving 13 bases between them. This CDR3 has 13 amino acids. The V gene's germline CDR1 is SNHLY and CDR2 FYNNEI. CDR3 amino acids: CASSGLGLGEQYF. In DNA, the CDR3 is TGTGCCAGCAGTGGGCTAGGTTTGGGCGAGCAGTACTTC.

This clone was counted many times. The sample carries other DNA sequences with the same CDR3. V and J are TRBV28 and TRBJ1-2; D gene uncertain. The ends were cut back, 2 bases at V and 0 bases at J, with 1 base in the middle. This CDR3 contains 12 residues. Per germline, CDR1 MDHEN and CDR2 SYDVKM. CDR3 bases: TGTGCCAGCAGTTTAGCTAACTATGGCTACACCTTC. This sequence encodes CASSLANYGYTF.